The 8 T cell receptor beta chains below were found in one sample sequenced in a study of cytomegalovirus exposure and HLA in healthy donors. Both 60 Vbeta primers and 13 Jbeta primers went into the PCR. This table comes from immunoSEQ multiplex PCR, and its TCRdb copy is limited to in-frame clones, with some not included. The sample lists about 25,000 clones; about 70% were seen once. Sequenced sample: PBMCs. All receptors come from a woman aged 45-59 years in good health and CMV-seronegative.

This chain uses TRBV6-1 with TRBJ2-7; D call uncertain. Germline values: CDR1 MNHNS, CDR2 SASEGT. Trimming took 5 bases from V and 3 from J, leaving 14 bases between them. The CDR3 is 14 residues long. The CDR3 reads CASSSERSRYEQYF. CDR3 nucleotides: TGTGCCAGCAGTTCCGAGAGGTCACGCTACGAGCAGTACTTC.

The chain couples TRBV7-9 to TRBJ1-1; 7 bases map to TRBD1. V shed 5 bases and J 1 base; nucleotides not matched to a gene: 7. Germline values: CDR1 SEHNR, CDR2 FQNEAQ (reference sequence). This CDR3 has 15 amino acids. The CDR3 is CASSPRQGRNTEAFF. The DNA of the CDR3 is TGTGCCAGCAGCCCTCGACAGGGAAGGAACACTGAAGCTTTCTTT.

The rearrangement uses TRBV14 and TRBJ2-3; 9 bases agree with TRBD2. The ends lost 4 bases at V and 2 bases at J; junction bases unmatched: 10. Per the germline V gene, CDR1 is SGHDN and CDR2 is FVKESK. This CDR3 contains 17 residues. CDR3 loop: CASSPLGAGGFTDTQYF. DNA of the CDR3: TGTGCCAGCAGCCCGTTGGGAGCGGGGGGATTCACAGATACGCAGTATTTT.

This clone has more than one count but fewer than ten. This chain connects TRBV28 to TRBJ1-5; the match to TRBD1 covers 7 bases. Germline lookup yields CDR1 MDHEN and CDR2 SYDVKM. The J segment lost 8 bases and the V segment lost 6 bases, leaving 10 bases of the junction unmatched. The CDR3 totals 14 residues. The CDR3 reads CASREGGIFKPQHF. As DNA, the CDR3 is TGTGCCAGCAGAGAAGGGGGCATCTTTAAGCCCCAGCATTTT.

There are a few counts of this clone. CDR3 coding DNA: TGTGCCAGCAGACAATCCCAAGAGACCCAGTACTTC. Translated: CASRQSQETQYF. The chain carries TRBV7-2 and TRBJ2-5; D unresolved. Germline V gene sequence: CDR1 SGHTA, CDR2 FQGNSA. V lost 6 bases, J lost 1 base, and 6 bases lay in between. This CDR3 spans 12 amino acids.

V usage is TRBV28 and J usage is TRBJ2-1; 9 bases match TRBD2. This CDR3 is built from 16 residues. The junction had 12 bases not matched to a gene; V was cut back by 4 bases and J by 8 bases. Germline V gene lookup returns CDR1 MDHEN and CDR2 SYDVKM. The CDR3 nucleotides are TGTGCCAGCAGTTCCGTTATTGCGGGAGGGGCCGATGAGCAGTTCTTC. This gives the protein CASSSVIAGGADEQFF.

Only one count was recorded for this clone. V usage is TRBV6-5 and J usage is TRBJ1-2; weak D call: TRBD1 (5 bases). Germline-derived CDR1 and CDR2 are MNHEY and SVGAGI. The CDR3 has 12 residues. V was cut by 6 bases and J by 4 bases, with 9 bases left in between. The DNA for the CDR3 is TGTGCCAGCAGCGACAGCCCCTATGGCTACACCTTC. Translation gives CASSDSPYGYTF.

The chain recombines TRBV5-8 with TRBJ2-7; D perhaps matches TRBD1 (6 bases). V was pared by 2 bases and J by 1 base, with 13 bases between. This CDR3 is 15 amino acids long. CDR1 and CDR2 from the germline V gene are SGHTS and YDEGEE. CDR3 loop: CASSLVSGQSYEQYF. The CDR3 region has the DNA TGTGCCAGCAGCTTAGTGTCGGGACAATCCTACGAGCAGTACTTC.